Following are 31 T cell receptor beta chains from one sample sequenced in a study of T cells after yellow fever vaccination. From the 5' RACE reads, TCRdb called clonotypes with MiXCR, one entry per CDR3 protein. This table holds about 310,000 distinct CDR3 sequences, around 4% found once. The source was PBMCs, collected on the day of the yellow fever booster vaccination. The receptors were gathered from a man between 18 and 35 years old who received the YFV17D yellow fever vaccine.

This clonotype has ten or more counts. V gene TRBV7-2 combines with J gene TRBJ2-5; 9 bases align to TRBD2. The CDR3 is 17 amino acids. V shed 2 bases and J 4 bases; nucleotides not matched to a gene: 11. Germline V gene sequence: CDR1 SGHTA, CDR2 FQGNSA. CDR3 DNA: TGTGCCAGCAGCTTATCTTGGAGAGCGGGGGGCCGAGAGACCCAGTACTTC. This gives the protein CASSLSWRAGGRETQYF.

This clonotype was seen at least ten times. The CDR3 loop reads CASSQVELAIYEQYF. In DNA, the CDR3 is TGCGCCAGCAGCCAAGTGGAACTAGCCATCTACGAGCAGTACTTC. The J gene is TRBJ2-7, the V gene TRBV4-1, with D possibly being TRBD2 (6 bases). CDR3 size: 15 residues. In germline, CDR1 is MGHRA, CDR2 YSYEKL. V gave up 1 base and J gave up 3 bases, with 13 bases separating them.

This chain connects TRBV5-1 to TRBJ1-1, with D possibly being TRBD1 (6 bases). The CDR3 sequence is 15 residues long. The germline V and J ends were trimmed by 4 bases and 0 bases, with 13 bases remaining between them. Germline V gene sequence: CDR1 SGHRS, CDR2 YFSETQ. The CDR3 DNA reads TGCGCCAGCAGCCTGCTGGACAGCTTGAACACTGAAGCTTTCTTT. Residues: CASSLLDSLNTEAFF. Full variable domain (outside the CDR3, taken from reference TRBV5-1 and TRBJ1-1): KAGVTQTPRYLIKTRGQQVTLSCSPISGHRSVSWYQQTPGQGLQFLFEYFSETQRNKGNFPGRFSGRQFSNSRSEMNVSTLELGDSALYLCASSLLDSLNTEAFFGQGTRLTVV.

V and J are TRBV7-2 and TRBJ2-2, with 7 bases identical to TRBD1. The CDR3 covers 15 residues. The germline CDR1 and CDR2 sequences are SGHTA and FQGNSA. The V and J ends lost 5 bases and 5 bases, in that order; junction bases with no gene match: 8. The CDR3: CASSPWTGDTGELFF. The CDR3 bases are TGTGCCAGCAGCCCGTGGACAGGCGATACCGGGGAGCTGTTTTTT.

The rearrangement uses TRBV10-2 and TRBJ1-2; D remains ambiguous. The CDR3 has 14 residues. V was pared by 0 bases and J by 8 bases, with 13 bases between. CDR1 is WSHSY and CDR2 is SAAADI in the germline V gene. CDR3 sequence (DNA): TGCGCCAGCAGTGAGTCGATTGTGCTGTGGGGCTACACCTTC. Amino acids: CASSESIVLWGYTF.

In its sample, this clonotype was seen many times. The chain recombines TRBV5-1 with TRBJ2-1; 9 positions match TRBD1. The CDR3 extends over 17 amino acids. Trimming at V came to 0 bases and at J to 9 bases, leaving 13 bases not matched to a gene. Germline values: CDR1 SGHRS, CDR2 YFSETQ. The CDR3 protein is CASSLATGTGLFSEQFF. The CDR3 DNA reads TGCGCCAGCAGCTTGGCCACCGGGACAGGGTTATTTAGTGAGCAGTTCTTC.

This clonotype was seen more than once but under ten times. This CDR3 is CASGPGQGFFSGELFF. CDR3 in DNA: TGTGCCAGCGGCCCGGGACAGGGCTTTTTCTCCGGGGAGCTGTTTTTT. The chain is built from TRBV5-4 and TRBJ2-2; TRBD1 matches 9 bases. Germline loops: CDR1 SGHNT, CDR2 YYREEE (reference sequence). V lost 7 bases to trimming and J lost 6 bases; unmatched junction nucleotides: 13. The CDR3 length is 16 residues.

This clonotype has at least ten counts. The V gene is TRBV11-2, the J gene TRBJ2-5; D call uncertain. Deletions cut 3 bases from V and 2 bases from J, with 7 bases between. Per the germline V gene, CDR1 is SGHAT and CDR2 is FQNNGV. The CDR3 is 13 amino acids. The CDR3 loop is CASSFSGQETQYF. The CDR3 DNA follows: TGTGCCAGCAGCTTTTCCGGGCAAGAGACCCAGTACTTC.

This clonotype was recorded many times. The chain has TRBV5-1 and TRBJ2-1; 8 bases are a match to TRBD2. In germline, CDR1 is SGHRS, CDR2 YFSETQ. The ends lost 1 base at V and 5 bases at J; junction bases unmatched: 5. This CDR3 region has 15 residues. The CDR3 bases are TGCGCCAGCAGCTTGATCACTAGCGGACACAATGAGCAGTTCTTC. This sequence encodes CASSLITSGHNEQFF.

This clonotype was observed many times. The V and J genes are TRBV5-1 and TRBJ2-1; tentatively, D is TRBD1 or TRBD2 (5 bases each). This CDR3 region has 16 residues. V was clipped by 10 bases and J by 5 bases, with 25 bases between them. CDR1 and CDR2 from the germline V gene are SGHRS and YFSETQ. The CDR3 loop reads CASGAGALAFHNEQFF. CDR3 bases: TGCGCCTCAGGAGCCGGGGCCCTTGCCTTCCACAATGAGCAGTTCTTC.

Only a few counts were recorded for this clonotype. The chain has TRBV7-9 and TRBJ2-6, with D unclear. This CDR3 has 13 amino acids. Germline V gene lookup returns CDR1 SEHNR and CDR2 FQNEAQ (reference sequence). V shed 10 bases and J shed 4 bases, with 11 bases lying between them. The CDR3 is CATLPSGANVLTF. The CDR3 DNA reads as TGTGCCACCCTACCGTCCGGGGCCAACGTCCTGACTTTC.

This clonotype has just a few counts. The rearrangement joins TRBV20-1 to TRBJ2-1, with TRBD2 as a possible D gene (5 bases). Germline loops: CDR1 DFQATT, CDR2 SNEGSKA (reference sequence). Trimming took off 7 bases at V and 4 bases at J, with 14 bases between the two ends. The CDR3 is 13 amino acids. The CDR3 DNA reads TGCAGTGGGAGGCCCGGGCCGTACAATGAGCAGTTCTTC. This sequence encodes CSGRPGPYNEQFF.

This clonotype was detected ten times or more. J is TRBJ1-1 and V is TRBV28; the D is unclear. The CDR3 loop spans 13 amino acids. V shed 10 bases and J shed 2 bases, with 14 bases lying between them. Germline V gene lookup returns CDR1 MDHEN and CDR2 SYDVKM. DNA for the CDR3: TGTGCCATTTTCACGGAAAAAAACACTGAAGCTTTCTTT. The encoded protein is CAIFTEKNTEAFF.

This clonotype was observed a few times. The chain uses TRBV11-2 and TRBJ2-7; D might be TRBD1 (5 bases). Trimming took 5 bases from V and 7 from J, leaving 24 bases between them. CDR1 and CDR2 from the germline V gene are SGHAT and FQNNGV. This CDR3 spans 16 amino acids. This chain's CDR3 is CASSPSRVARMREQYF. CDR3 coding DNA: TGTGCCAGCAGCCCCTCCAGGGTGGCCAGGATGAGGGAGCAGTACTTC.

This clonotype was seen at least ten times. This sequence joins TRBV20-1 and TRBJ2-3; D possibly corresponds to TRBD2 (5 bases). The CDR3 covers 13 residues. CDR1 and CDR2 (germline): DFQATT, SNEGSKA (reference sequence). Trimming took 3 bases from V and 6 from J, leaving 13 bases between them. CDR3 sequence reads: CSAREEKGDTQYF. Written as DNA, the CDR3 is TGCAGTGCTAGGGAGGAAAAAGGGGATACGCAGTATTTT.

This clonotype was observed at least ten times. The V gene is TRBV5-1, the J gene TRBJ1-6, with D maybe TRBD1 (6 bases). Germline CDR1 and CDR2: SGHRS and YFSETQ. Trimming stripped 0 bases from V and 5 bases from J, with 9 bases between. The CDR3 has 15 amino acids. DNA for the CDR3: TGCGCCAGCAGCTTGGGTCAGGGGCATAATTCACCCCTCCACTTT. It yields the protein CASSLGQGHNSPLHF.

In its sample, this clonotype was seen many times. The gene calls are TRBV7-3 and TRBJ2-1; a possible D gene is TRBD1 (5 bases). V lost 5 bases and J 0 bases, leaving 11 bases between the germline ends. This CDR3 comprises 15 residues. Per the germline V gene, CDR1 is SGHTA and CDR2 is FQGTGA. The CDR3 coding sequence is TGTGCCAGCAGCCAGGGCCGGGCCTCCTACAATGAGCAGTTCTTC. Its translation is CASSQGRASYNEQFF.

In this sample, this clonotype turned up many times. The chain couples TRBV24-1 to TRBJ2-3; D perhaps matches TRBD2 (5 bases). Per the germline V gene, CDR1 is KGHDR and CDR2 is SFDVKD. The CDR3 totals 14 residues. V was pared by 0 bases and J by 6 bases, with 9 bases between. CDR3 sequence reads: CATSDLEGWDTQYF. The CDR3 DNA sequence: TGTGCCACCAGTGATTTGGAGGGATGGGATACGCAGTATTTT.

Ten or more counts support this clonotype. CDR3 sequence reads: CASSLVRGDTGELFF. CDR3 DNA sequence: TGTGCCAGCAGCTTAGTCAGGGGCGACACCGGGGAGCTGTTTTTT. J is TRBJ2-2 and V is TRBV7-8; the D gene is possibly TRBD1 (6 bases). With 1 base removed from V and 3 bases from J, the gap between germline ends came to 9 bases. Germline lookup yields CDR1 SGHVS and CDR2 FQNEAQ. The CDR3 has 15 residues. Filled out from reference TRBV7-8 and TRBJ2-2, the complete variable domain reads GAGVSQSPRYKVAKRGQDVALRCDPISGHVSLFWYQQALGQGPEFLTYFQNEAQLDKSGLPSDRFFAERPEGSVSTLKIQRTQQEDSAVYLCASSLVRGDTGELFFGEGSRLTVL.

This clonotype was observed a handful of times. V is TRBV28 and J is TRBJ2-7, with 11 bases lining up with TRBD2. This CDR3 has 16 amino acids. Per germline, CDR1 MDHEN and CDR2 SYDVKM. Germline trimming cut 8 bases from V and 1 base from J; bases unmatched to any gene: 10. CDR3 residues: CASSGGGTSGSYEQYV. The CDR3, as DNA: TGTGCCAGCTCAGGGGGGGGGACTAGCGGTTCCTACGAGCAGTACGTC.

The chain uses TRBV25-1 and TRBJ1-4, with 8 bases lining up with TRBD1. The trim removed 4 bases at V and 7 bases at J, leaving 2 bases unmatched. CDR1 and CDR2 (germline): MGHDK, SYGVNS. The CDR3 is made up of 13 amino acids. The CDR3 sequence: CASSVTGGEKLFF. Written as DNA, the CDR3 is TGTGCCAGCAGTGTCACAGGGGGTGAAAAACTGTTTTTT. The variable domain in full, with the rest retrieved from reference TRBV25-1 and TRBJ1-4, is EADIYQTPRYLVIGTGKKITLECSQTMGHDKMYWYQQDPGMELHLIHYSYGVNSTEKGDLSSESTVSRIRTEHFPLTLESARPSHTSQYLCASSVTGGEKLFFGSGTQLSVL.

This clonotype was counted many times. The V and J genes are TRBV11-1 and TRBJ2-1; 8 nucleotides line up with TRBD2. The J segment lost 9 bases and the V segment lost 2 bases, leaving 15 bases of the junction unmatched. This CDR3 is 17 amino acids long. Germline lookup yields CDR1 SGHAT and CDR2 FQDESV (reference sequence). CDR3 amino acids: CASSLFVGGAVSGEQFF. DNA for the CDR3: TGTGCCAGCAGCTTATTCGTCGGGGGGGCCGTCTCCGGTGAGCAGTTCTTC.

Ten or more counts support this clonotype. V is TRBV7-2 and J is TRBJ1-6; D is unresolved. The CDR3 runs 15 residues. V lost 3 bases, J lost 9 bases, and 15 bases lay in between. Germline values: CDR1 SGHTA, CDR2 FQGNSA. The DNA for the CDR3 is TGTGCCAGCAGCTTGGGGTCAGTAGTAGTTTCACCCCTCCACTTT. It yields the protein CASSLGSVVVSPLHF.

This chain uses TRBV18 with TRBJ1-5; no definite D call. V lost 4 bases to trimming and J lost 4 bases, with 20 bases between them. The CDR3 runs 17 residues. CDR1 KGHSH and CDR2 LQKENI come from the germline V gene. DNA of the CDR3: TGTGCCAGCTCACTTGATCTATTGACTTCGGGAAATCAGCCCCAGCATTTT. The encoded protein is CASSLDLLTSGNQPQHF. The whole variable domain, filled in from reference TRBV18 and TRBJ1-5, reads NAGVMQNPRHLVRRRGQEARLRCSPMKGHSHVYWYRQLPEEGLKFMVYLQKENIIDESGMPKERFSAEFPKEGPSILRIQQVVRGDSAAYFCASSLDLLTSGNQPQHFGDGTRLSIL.

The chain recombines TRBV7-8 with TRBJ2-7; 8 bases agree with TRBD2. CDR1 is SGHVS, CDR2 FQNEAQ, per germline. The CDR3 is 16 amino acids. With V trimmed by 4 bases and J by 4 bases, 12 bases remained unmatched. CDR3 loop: CASSSHLAGPQYEQYF. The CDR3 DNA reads TGTGCCAGCAGCTCTCACTTAGCGGGGCCCCAGTACGAGCAGTACTTC.

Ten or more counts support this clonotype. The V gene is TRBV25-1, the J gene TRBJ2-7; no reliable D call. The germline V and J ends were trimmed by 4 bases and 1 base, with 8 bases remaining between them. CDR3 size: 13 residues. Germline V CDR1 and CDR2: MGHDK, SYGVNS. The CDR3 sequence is CASSATSSYEQYF. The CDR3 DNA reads TGTGCCAGCAGTGCCACGTCTTCCTACGAGCAGTACTTC.

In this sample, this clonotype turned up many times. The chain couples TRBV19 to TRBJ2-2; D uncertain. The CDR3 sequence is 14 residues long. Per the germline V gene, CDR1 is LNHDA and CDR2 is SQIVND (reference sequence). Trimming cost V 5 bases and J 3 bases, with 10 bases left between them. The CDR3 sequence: CASSLMGYTGELFF. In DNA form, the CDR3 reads TGTGCCAGTAGTTTAATGGGATACACCGGGGAGCTGTTTTTT.

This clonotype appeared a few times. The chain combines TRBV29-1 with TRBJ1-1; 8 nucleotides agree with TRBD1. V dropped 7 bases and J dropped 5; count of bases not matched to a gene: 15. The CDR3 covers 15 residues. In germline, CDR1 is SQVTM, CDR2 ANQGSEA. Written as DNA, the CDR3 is TGCAGCGCTGATAGTGGCGACAGGGGCGGGACTGAAGCTTTCTTT. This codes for CSADSGDRGGTEAFF.

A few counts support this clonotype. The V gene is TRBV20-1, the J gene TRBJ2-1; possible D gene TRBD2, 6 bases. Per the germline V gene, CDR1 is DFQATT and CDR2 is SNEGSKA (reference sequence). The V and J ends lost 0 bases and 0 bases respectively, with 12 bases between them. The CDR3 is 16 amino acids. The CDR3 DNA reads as TGCAGTGCTAGAGATCCTTGGGGAGGCTCCTACAATGAGCAGTTCTTC. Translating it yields CSARDPWGGSYNEQFF.

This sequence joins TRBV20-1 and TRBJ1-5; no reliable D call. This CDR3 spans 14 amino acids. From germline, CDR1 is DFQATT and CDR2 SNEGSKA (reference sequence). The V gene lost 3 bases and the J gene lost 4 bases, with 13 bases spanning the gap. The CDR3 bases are TGCAGTGCTAGGGGCCGCCTTGGAAATCAGCCCCAGCATTTT. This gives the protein CSARGRLGNQPQHF.

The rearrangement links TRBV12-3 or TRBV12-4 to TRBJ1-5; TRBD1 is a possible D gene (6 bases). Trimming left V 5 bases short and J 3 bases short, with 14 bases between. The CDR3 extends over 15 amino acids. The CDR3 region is CASSPGGGPNQPQHF. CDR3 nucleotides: TGTGCCAGCAGTCCCGGGGGCGGCCCCAATCAGCCCCAGCATTTT.